Sequencing of this TCR beta chain was carried out in a study of blood T cell repertoires in COVID-19. Sequenced by immunoSEQ multiplex PCR; TCRdb stores in-frame clones only, minus some. The profile covers 400,000 to 500,000 clones, with roughly 88% appearing a single time and less than 1.5% taken by the ten largest. This CDR3 has 13 amino acids. Germline loops: CDR1 SGHRS, CDR2 YFSETQ. Trimming left V 0 bases short and J 2 bases short, with 5 bases between. The sequence was obtained from a woman aged 18 to 35 who had been exposed to COVID-19. This sequence joins TRBV5-1 and TRBJ1-2, with D hard to call. The sequencing sample was made of PBMCs or T cells enriched from blood (not recorded which). In DNA form, the CDR3 reads TGCGCCAGCAGCTTGGCCGCGAACTATGGCTACACCTTC. Protein product: CASSLAANYGYTF.